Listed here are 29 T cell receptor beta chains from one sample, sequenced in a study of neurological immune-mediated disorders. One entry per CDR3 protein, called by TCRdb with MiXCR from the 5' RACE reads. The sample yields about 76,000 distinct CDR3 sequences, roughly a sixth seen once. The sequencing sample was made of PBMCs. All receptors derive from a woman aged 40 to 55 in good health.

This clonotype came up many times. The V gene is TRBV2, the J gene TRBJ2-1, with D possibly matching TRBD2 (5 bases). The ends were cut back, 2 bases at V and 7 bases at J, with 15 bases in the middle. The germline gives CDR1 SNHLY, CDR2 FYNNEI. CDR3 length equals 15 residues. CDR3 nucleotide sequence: TGTGCCAGCAGTGAAACGGGGTCTGTTGTGAATGAGCAGTTCTTC. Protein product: CASSETGSVVNEQFF.

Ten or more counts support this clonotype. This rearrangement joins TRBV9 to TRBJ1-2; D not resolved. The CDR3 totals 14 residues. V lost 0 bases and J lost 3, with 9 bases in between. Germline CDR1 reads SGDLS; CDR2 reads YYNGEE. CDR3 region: CASSVDLGDYGYTF. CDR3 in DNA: TGTGCCAGCAGCGTAGATCTGGGAGACTATGGCTACACCTTC.

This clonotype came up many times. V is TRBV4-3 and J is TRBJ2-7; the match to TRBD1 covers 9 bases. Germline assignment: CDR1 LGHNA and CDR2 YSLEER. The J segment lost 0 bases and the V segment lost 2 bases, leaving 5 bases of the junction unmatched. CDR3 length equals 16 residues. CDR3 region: CASSQSRTGASYEQYF. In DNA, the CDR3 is TGCGCCAGCAGCCAATCCCGGACAGGGGCCTCCTACGAGCAGTACTTC.

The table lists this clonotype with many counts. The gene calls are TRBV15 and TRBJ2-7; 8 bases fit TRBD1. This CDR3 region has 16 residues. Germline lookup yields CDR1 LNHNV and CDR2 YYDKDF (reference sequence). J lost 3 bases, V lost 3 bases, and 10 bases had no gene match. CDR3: CATSSPDTGGGYEQYV. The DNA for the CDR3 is TGTGCCACCAGCAGCCCTGATACAGGGGGAGGCTACGAGCAGTACGTC.

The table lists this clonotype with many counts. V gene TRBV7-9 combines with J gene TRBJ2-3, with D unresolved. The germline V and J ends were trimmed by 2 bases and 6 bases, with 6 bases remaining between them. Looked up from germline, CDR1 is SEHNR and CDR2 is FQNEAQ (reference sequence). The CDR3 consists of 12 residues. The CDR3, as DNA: TGTGCCAGCAGCTTACTAGAGGATACGCAGTATTTT. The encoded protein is CASSLLEDTQYF.

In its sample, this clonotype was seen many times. CDR3 bases: TGTGCCAGCACTAGGAACACTGAAGCTTTCTTT. Translated: CASTRNTEAFF. The V gene is TRBV6-2 or TRBV6-3, the J gene TRBJ1-1; D unclear. From germline, CDR1 is MNHEY and CDR2 SVGEGT. The CDR3 contains 11 residues. With 7 bases removed from V and 1 base from J, the gap between germline ends came to 4 bases.

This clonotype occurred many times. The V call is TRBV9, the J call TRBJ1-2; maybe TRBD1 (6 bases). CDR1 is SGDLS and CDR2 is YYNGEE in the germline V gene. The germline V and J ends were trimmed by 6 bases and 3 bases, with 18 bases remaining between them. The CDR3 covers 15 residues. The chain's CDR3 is CASNLGQRGYYGYTF. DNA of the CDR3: TGTGCCAGCAACCTGGGACAACGAGGGTACTATGGCTACACCTTC.

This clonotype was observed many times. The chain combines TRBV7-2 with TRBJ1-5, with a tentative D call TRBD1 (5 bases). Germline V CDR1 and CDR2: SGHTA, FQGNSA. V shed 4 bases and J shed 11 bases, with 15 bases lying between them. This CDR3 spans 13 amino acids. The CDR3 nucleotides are TGTGCCAGCAGCTACCGACAGTCCTTGGCCCAGCATTTT. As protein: CASSYRQSLAQHF.

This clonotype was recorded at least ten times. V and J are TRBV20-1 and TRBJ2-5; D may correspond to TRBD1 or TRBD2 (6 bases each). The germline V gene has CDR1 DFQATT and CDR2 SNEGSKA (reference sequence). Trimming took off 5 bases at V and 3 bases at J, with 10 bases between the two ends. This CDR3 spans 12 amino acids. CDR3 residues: CSAGGLKETQYF. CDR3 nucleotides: TGCAGTGCTGGGGGGCTAAAAGAGACCCAGTACTTC.

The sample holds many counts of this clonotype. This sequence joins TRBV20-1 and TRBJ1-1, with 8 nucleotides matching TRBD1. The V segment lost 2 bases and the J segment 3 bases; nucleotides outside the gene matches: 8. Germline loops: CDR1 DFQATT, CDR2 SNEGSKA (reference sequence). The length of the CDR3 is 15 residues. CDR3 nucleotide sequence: TGCAGTGCTAGAAGTCCGACAGGGGATGACACTGAAGCTTTCTTT. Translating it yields CSARSPTGDDTEAFF.

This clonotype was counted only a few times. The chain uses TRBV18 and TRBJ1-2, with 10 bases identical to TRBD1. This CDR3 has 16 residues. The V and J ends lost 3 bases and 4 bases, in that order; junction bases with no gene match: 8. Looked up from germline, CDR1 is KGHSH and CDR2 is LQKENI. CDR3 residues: CASSPARDRGGYGYTF. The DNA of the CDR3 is TGTGCCAGCTCACCCGCCCGGGACAGGGGTGGCTATGGCTACACCTTC. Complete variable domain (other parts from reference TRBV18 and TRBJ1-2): NAGVMQNPRHLVRRRGQEARLRCSPMKGHSHVYWYRQLPEEGLKFMVYLQKENIIDESGMPKERFSAEFPKEGPSILRIQQVVRGDSAAYFCASSPARDRGGYGYTFGSGTRLTVV.

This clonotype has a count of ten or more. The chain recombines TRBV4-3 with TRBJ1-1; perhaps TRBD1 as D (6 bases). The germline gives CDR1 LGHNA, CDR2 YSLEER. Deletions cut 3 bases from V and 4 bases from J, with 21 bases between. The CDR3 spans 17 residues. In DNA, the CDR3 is TGCGCCAGCAGCCAGGGGGCCGTCAAGGGCGGTAGCACTGAAGCTTTCTTT. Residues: CASSQGAVKGGSTEAFF.

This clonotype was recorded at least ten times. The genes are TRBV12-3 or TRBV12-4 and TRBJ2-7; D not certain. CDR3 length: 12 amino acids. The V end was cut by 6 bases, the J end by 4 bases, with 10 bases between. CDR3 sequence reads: CASSVQWYEQYF. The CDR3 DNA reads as TGTGCCAGCAGCGTTCAGTGGTACGAGCAGTACTTC.

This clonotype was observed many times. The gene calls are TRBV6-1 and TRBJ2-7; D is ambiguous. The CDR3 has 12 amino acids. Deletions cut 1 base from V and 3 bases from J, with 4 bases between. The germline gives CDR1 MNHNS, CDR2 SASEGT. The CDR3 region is CASSEDHYEQYV. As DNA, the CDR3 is TGTGCCAGCAGTGAAGACCACTACGAGCAGTACGTC.

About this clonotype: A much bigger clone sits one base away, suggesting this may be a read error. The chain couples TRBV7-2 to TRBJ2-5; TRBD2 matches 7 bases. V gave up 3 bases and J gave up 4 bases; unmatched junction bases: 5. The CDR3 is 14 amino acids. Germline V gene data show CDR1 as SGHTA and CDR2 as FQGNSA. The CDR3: CASSLRGCGETQYF. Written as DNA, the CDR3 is TGTGCCAGCAGCTTGCGGGGGTGCGGAGAGACCCAGTACTTC.

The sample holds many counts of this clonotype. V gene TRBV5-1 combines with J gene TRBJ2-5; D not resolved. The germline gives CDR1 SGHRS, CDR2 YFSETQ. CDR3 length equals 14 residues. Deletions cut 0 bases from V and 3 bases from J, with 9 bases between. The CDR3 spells CASSLGHGKETQYF. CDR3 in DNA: TGCGCCAGCAGCTTGGGACATGGTAAAGAGACCCAGTACTTC.

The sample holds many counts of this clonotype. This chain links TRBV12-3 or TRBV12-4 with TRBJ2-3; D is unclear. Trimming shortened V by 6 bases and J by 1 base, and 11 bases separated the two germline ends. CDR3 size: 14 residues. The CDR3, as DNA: TGTGCCAGCAGGGCTGGAAGGGGCACAGATACGCAGTATTTT. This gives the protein CASRAGRGTDTQYF.

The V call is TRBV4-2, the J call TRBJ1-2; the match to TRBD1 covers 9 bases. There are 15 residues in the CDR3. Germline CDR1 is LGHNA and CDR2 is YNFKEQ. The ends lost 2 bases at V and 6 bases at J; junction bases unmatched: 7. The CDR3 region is CASSQWGDREHGYTF. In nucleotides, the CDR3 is TGTGCCAGCAGCCAATGGGGGGACAGGGAACATGGCTACACCTTC.

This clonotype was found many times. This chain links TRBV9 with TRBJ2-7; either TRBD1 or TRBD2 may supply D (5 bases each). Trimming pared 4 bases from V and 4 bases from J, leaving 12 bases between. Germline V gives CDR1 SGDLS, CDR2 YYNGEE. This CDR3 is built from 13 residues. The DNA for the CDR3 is TGTGCCAGCAGCCACCTAGGGGAGTACGAGCAGTACGTC. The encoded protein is CASSHLGEYEQYV.

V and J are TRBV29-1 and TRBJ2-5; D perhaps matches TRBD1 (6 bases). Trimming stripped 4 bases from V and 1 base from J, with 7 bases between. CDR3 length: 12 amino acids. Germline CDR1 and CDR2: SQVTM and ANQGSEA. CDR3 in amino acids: CSVGQVQETQYF. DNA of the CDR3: TGCAGCGTTGGACAGGTCCAAGAGACCCAGTACTTC.

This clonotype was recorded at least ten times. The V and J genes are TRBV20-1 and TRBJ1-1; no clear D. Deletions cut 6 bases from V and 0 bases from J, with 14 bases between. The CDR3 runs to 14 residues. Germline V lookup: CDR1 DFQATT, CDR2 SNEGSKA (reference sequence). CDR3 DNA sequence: TGCAGTGCGCAAGGACCCACCGTGAACACTGAAGCTTTCTTT. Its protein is CSAQGPTVNTEAFF.

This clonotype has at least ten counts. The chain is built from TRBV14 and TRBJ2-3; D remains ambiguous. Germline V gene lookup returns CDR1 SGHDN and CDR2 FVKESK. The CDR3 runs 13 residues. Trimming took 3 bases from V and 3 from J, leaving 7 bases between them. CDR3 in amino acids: CASSHDGTDTQYF. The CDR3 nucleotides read TGTGCCAGCAGCCATGATGGTACAGATACGCAGTATTTT.

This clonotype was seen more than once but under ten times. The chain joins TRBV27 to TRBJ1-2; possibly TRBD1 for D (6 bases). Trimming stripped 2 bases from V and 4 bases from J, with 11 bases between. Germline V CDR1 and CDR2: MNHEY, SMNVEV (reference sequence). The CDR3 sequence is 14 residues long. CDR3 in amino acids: CASSLEQGIYGYTF. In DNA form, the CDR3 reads TGTGCCAGCAGTTTAGAACAGGGTATCTATGGCTACACCTTC.

Here the CDR3 reads CAWSLSTGELFF. The CDR3 DNA is TGTGCCTGGAGCCTCAGTACCGGGGAGCTGTTTTTT. V gene TRBV30 combines with J gene TRBJ2-2; D not resolved. V shed 3 bases and J shed 5 bases, with 7 bases lying between them. Germline CDR1 GTSNPN, CDR2 SVGIG (reference sequence). The CDR3 length is 12 residues.

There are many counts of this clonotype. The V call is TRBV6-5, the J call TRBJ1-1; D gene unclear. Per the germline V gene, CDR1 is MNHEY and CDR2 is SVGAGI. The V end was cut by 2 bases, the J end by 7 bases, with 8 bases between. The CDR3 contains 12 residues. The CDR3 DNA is TGTGCCAGCAGTTACGCGACTGGTGAAGCTTTCTTT. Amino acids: CASSYATGEAFF.

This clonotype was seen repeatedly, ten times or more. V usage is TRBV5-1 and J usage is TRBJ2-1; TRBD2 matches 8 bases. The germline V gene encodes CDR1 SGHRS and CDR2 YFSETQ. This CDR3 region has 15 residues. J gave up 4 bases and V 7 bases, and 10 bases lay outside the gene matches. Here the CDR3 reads CASCLGASGYNEQFF. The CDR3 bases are TGCGCCAGCTGCCTTGGAGCTAGCGGGTACAATGAGCAGTTCTTC.

CDR3: CASSPKRRESNEQFF. The CDR3 bases are TGTGCCAGCAGCCCCAAGAGGCGGGAGAGTAATGAGCAGTTCTTC. The chain carries TRBV7-9 and TRBJ2-1; 7 bases are a match to TRBD2. CDR3 length: 15 residues. Germline V CDR1 and CDR2: SEHNR, FQNEAQ (reference sequence). After removal of 5 bases from V and 7 bases from J, the junction contained 11 bases not matched to a gene.

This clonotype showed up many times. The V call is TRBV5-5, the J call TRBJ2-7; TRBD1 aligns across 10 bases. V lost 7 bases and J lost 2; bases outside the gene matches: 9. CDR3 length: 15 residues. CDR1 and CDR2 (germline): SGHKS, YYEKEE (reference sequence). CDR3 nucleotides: TGTGCCAGCGGCCGGGACAGGGGAAGTACCTACGAGCAGTACTTC. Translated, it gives CASGRDRGSTYEQYF.

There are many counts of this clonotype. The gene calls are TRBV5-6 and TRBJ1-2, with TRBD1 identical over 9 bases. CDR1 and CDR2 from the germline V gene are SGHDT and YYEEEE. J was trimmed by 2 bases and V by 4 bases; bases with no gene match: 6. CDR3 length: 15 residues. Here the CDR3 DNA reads TGTGCCAGCAGCACGGGACAGGGCGTCAACTATGGCTACACCTTC. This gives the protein CASSTGQGVNYGYTF.